The T cell receptor (beta chain) under discussion was sequenced for a study of T cell responses to AZD1222 COVID-19 vaccine. Per germline, CDR1 MNHEY and CDR2 SVGAGI. The V end was cut by 0 bases, the J end by 0 bases, with 8 bases between. The CDR3 runs to 15 residues. Study-level points and caveats: At 160-218 and 743-854, vaccine-associated CD4 TCRs were dominant, and they spanned spike. Clonal diversity may have been underestimated, and the donors were mostly white British, with more females than males. Repertoire sampling occurred only after the peak T cell response.

In regard to this clone: Its antigen remains unidentified.

TCRdb's copy holds only in-frame clones and misses some; the assay was immunoSEQ multiplex PCR. The sample holds 200,000 to 250,000 clones; approximately 94% are singletons and the top ten take over 0.95%. The chain combines TRBV6-5 with TRBJ1-1; D is unresolved. The sequence was obtained from an adult in good health. The material sequenced was peripheral blood, taken on day 0 of MenACWY control vaccination. The DNA of the CDR3 is TGTGCCAGCAGTTACTCGCCCCAGATGAACACTGAAGCTTTCTTT. Protein sequence: CASSYSPQMNTEAFF.